Sequencing of this T cell receptor beta chain was carried out in a study of cytotoxic CD8 clonotypes in ibrutinib-treated CLL. Points from the study as a whole: Public clonotypes were rare and shrank or held steady on treatment.

With respect to this clone: Antigen specificity is unknown.

The CDR3 is 16 amino acids. CDR1 is SGHRS and CDR2 is YFSETQ in the germline V gene. The ends lost 4 bases at V and 2 bases at J; junction bases unmatched: 9. Sequencing was performed with immunoSEQ multiplex PCR; in TCRdb, only in-frame clones are kept and a portion is missing. In the table there are 130,000 to 150,000 clones, 70% to 80% of which are singletons. The sequenced sample was PBMCs, obtained after 12 months of ibrutinib treatment. This chain uses TRBV5-1 with TRBJ2-7; 10 bases match TRBD1. This clonotype was obtained from a human donor with chronic lymphocytic leukemia. CDR3 loop: CASSQSRDRGPYEQYF. DNA for the CDR3: TGCGCCAGCAGCCAGAGTAGGGACAGGGGCCCCTACGAGCAGTACTTC.